The 13 T cell receptor beta chains below were found in one sample sequenced in a study of shared clonotypes between healthy human individuals. Only in-frame clones appear in the TCRdb table, and some are missing; sequencing was by immunoSEQ multiplex PCR. The table lists about 2.3 million clones, 85% to 95% of them singletons. Sequences were obtained from naive CD4+ T cells from PBMCs. Regarding subset: CD45RA+ positively selected. The receptors shown here come from a man between 18 and 29 years old in good health. Some clones in this sample may be carry-over from other donors' samples.

This clone has a single count. The chain uses TRBV7-8 and TRBJ1-1, with 7 bases lining up with TRBD1. V lost 5 bases, J lost 4 bases, and 13 bases stayed unmatched. CDR1 and CDR2 from the germline V gene are SGHVS and FQNEAQ. The CDR3 extends over 16 amino acids. The CDR3 coding sequence is TGTGCCAGCAGCCTACGAAACAGGGGAGGGAGCACTGAAGCTTTCTTT. Translating it yields CASSLRNRGGSTEAFF.

The chain links TRBV6-6 to TRBJ1-1, with D hard to call. From germline, CDR1 is MNHNY and CDR2 SVGAGI (reference sequence). The CDR3 has 14 amino acids. Trimming pared 6 bases from V and 1 base from J, leaving 12 bases between. The CDR3 DNA reads TGTGCCAGCAGGAGGACCAGAGGGAACACTGAAGCTTTCTTT. Protein product: CASRRTRGNTEAFF.

This clone came up once. V usage is TRBV4-3 and J usage is TRBJ1-1, with D perhaps matching TRBD1 (6 bases). Germline values: CDR1 LGHNA, CDR2 YSLEER. V was shortened by 6 bases and J by 1 base, with 12 bases between the two germline ends. The CDR3 runs 14 residues. The DNA for the CDR3 is TGCGCCAGCAGACAGAGGACAGCGAACACTGAAGCTTTCTTT. This sequence encodes CASRQRTANTEAFF.

This clone has more than one count but fewer than ten. The chain carries TRBV28 and TRBJ1-1, with D perhaps matching TRBD1 (5 bases). The CDR3 totals 14 residues. The V gene's germline CDR1 is MDHEN and CDR2 SYDVKM. Between the trimmed V and J ends, which lost 1 base and 1 base, there was a span of 7 bases. In DNA, the CDR3 is TGTGCCAGCAGTTTATCAGGGTCGAACACTGAAGCTTTCTTT. This translates into CASSLSGSNTEAFF.

This rearrangement joins TRBV28 to TRBJ1-2; D not certain. CDR1 and CDR2 from the germline V gene are MDHEN and SYDVKM. This CDR3 spans 13 amino acids. V was trimmed by 4 bases and J by 8 bases, leaving 14 bases between them. DNA for the CDR3: TGTGCCAGCAGTTGGCGGGCCTCAGACGGCTACACCTTC. It codes for CASSWRASDGYTF.

The chain recombines TRBV6-5 with TRBJ2-3, with D hard to call. Trimming pared 6 bases from V and 4 bases from J, leaving 14 bases between. Germline V gene lookup returns CDR1 MNHEY and CDR2 SVGAGI. This CDR3 comprises 14 residues. In nucleotides, the CDR3 is TGTGCCAGCAGCGGTGTGGGGTCTCCAGATACGCAGTATTTT. Translation gives CASSGVGSPDTQYF.

The V gene is TRBV2, the J gene TRBJ1-5; TRBD1 matches at 7 bases. The CDR3 extends over 16 amino acids. Germline V CDR1 and CDR2: SNHLY, FYNNEI. The V and J ends lost 11 bases and 3 bases, in that order; junction bases with no gene match: 16. The CDR3 coding sequence is TGTGCCTCAGACGGAGGCAGGGGGGCCCCCAATCAGCCCCAGCATTTT. Protein product: CASDGGRGAPNQPQHF.

This chain links TRBV19 with TRBJ2-4; D not certain. V was clipped by 5 bases and J by 1 base, with 15 bases between them. The CDR3 has 16 amino acids. Germline lookup yields CDR1 LNHDA and CDR2 SQIVND (reference sequence). CDR3 amino acids: CASSVTSAIAKNIQYF. The DNA of the CDR3 is TGTGCCAGTAGTGTTACCTCAGCCATTGCCAAAAACATTCAGTACTTC.

In its sample, this clone was seen once. The rearrangement links TRBV2 to TRBJ2-5, with 9 bases identical to TRBD2. The CDR3 runs to 13 residues. V lost 11 bases and J lost 3; bases outside the gene matches: 7. Germline V gene data show CDR1 as SNHLY and CDR2 as FYNNEI. The CDR3 loop is CAESRGGEETQYF. For the CDR3, the DNA is TGTGCCGAAAGCCGCGGGGGGGAAGAGACCCAGTACTTC. The whole variable domain, filled in from reference TRBV2 and TRBJ2-5, reads EPEVTQTPSHQVTQMGQEVILRCVPISNHLYFYWYRQILGQKVEFLVSFYNNEISEKSEIFDDQFSVERPDGSNFTLKIRSTKLEDSAMYFCAESRGGEETQYFGPGTRLLVL.

In this sample, this clone turned up once. The chain is built from TRBV9 and TRBJ2-7; D gene uncertain. This CDR3 spans 14 amino acids. Germline assignment: CDR1 SGDLS and CDR2 YYNGEE. The ends were cut back, 4 bases at V and 5 bases at J, with 16 bases in the middle. CDR3 protein: CASSPHSGNDEQYF. The CDR3 bases are TGTGCCAGCAGCCCACACTCCGGCAACGACGAGCAGTACTTC. Complete variable domain (other parts from reference TRBV9 and TRBJ2-7): DSGVTQTPKHLITATGQRVTLRCSPRSGDLSVYWYQQSLDQGLQFLIQYYNGEERAKGNILERFSAQQFPDLHSELNLSSLELGDSALYFCASSPHSGNDEQYFGPGTRLTVT.

A few counts support this clone. The chain is built from TRBV27 and TRBJ2-1; D perhaps matches TRBD1 (5 bases). Germline lookup yields CDR1 MNHEY and CDR2 SMNVEV (reference sequence). The CDR3 loop spans 13 amino acids. V lost 2 bases to trimming and J lost 5 bases, with 7 bases between them. Written as DNA, the CDR3 is TGTGCCAGCAGTTTAAAGGGGAACAATGAGCAGTTCTTC. Its translation is CASSLKGNNEQFF.

This rearrangement joins TRBV28 to TRBJ1-5, with 7 bases identical to TRBD1. V lost 7 bases to trimming and J lost 3 bases; unmatched junction nucleotides: 15. The CDR3 has 17 amino acids. Per the germline V gene, CDR1 is MDHEN and CDR2 is SYDVKM. The CDR3 spells CASTPGGQGETNQPQHF. In nucleotides, the CDR3 is TGTGCCAGCACCCCCGGCGGGCAGGGGGAGACCAATCAGCCCCAGCATTTT.

This sequence joins TRBV7-6 and TRBJ2-3, with D uncertain. Germline V gene sequence: CDR1 SGHVS, CDR2 FNYEAQ. The CDR3 is made up of 13 amino acids. V lost 5 bases, J lost 2 bases, and 8 bases lay in between. The CDR3: CASSPELTDTQYF. The CDR3 DNA reads TGTGCCAGCAGCCCCGAGCTCACAGATACGCAGTATTTT.